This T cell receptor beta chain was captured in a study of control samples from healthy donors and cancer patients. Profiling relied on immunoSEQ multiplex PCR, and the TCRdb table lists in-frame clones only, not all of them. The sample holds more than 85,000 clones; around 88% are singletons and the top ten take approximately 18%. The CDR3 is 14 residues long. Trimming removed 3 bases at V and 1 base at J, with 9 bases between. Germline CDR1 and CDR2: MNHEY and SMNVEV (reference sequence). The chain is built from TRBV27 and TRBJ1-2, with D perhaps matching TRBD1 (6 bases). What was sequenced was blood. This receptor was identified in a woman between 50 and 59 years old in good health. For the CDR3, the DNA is TGTGCCAGCAGTTTCAAGGACAGTAACTATGGCTACACCTTC. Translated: CASSFKDSNYGYTF.